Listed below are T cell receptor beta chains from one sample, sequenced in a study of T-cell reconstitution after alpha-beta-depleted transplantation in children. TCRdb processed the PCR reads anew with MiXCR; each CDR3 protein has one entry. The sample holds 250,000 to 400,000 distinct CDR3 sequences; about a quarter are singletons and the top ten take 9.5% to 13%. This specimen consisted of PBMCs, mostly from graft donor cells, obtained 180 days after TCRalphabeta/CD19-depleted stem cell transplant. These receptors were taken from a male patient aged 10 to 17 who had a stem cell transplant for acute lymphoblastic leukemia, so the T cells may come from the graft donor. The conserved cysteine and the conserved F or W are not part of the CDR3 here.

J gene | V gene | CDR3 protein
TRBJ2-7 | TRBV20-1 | SSSGRTSEQY
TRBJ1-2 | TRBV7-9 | ASSSRGGGGPNYGYT
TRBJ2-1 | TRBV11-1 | ASSPGTSGLSSYNEQF
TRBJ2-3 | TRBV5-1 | ASSLALGTQY
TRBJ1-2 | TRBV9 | ASSFDGNYGYT
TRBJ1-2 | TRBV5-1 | ASSLYNRKYGYT
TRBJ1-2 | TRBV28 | ASGRTASNYGYT
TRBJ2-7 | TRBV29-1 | SVEALGTVD
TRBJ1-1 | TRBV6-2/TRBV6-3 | ASSYIGNSEAF
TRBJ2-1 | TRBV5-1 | ASSLNRNRYEQF
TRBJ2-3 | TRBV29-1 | SVDGLAGPTDTQY
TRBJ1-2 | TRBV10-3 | AISGGRYGYT
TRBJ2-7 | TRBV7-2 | ASSARDSFYEQY
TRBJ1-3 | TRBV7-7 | ASSLGQGSGNTIY
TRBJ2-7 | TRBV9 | ASSVVQGTEQY
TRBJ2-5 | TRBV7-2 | ASSFSRRETQY
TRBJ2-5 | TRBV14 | ASSQGTSGSQETQY
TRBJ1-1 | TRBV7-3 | ASSPTGSGTEAF
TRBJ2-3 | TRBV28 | ASSLGLQGPHTDTQY
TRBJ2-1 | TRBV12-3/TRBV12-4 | ASSGLAGDAYNEQF
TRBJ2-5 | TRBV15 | ATSRSGGTQY
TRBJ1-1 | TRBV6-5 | ASKRTRGQAF
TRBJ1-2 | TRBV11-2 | ASGITGNGYT
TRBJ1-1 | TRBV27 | ASSLFQGLTEAF
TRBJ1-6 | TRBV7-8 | ASSLELSRGASYNSPLH
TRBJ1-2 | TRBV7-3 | AKRDVANYGYT
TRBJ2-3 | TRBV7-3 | GSSGNFTDTQY
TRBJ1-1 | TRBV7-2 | ASSLGPMNTEAF
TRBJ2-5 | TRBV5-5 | ASSLDLQGAETQY
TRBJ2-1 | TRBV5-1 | ASSWTSGRVDEQF
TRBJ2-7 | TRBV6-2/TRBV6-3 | ASSYGRRQGRLEQY
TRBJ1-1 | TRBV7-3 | ASSFDPNTEAF
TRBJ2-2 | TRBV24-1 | ATSDFPMGQGIANTGELF
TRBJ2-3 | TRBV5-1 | ASSLPTSGVDTQY
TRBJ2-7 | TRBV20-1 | SAISHWASGTYEQY
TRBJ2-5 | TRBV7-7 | ASSFAGNQETQY
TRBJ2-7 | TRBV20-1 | SARDRRLFTYEQY
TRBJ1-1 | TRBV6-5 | ASLANTEAF
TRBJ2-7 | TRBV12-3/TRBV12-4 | ASSLNAGLAGDEQY
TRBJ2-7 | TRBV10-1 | ASSDHPYEQY
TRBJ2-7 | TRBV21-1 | ASSKSDSPSHYEQY
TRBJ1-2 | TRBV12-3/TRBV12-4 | ASSPGGFGYT
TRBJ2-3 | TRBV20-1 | SARAPGPDTQY
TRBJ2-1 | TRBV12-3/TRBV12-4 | ASSYFGTSGSNEQF
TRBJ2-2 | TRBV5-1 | ASSLSTNTGELF
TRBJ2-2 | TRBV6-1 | ASRPGRNTGELF
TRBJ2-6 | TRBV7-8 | ASSAGRRPGANVLT
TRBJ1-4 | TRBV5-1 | ASARGEAGEKLF
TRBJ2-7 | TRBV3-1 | ASSQDTAGPLYEQY
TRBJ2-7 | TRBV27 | ASSLGDNSYEQY
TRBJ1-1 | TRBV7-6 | ASSHWDREGTEAF
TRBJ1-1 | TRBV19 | ASSSDRRGQAF
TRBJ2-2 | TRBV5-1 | ASSLRQLAGGPVTGELF